This record concerns one TCR beta chain sequence. Profiled with immunoSEQ multiplex PCR; TCRdb holds only in-frame clones, not every one. The table shows approximately 280,000 clones, with approximately 90% occurring only once. This record comes from a study of blood T cell repertoires in COVID-19. Study summary: Collection of acute and convalescent COVID-19 samples took place in the United States, Italy and Spain. From T cells, B-cell-depleted T cells, or PBMCs came the material, which was cDNA or gDNA.

The length of the CDR3 is 13 residues. V lost 2 bases and J 1 base, leaving 5 bases between the germline ends. V and J are TRBV12-3 or TRBV12-4 and TRBJ1-1; D call uncertain. This clonotype was obtained from a man aged 35 to 55 with acute or convalescent COVID-19. The sequenced sample was peripheral blood. The CDR3 loop is CASSLTRNTEAFF. The CDR3 DNA is TGTGCCAGCAGTTTAACACGGAACACTGAAGCTTTCTTT.